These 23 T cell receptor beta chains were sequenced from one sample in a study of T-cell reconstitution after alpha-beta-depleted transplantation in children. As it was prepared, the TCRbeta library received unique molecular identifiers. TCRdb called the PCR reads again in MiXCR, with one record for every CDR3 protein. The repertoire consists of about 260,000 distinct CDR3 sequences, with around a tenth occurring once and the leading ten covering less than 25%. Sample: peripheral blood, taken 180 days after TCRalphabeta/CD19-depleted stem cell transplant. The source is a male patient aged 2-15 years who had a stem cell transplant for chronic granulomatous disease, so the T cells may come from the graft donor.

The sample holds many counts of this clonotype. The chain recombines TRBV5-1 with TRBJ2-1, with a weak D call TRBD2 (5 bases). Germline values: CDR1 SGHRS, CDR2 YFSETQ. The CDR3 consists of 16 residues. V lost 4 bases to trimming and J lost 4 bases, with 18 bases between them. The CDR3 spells CASSELGRRVYNEQFF. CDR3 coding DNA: TGCGCCAGCAGCGAGCTAGGGAGAAGGGTTTACAATGAGCAGTTCTTC.

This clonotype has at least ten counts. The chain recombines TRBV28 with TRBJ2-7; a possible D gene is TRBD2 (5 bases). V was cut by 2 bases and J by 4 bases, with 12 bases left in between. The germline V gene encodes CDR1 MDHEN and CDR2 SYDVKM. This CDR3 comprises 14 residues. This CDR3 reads CASSLISPGYEQYF. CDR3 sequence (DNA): TGTGCCAGCAGTTTAATCTCCCCGGGATACGAGCAGTACTTC. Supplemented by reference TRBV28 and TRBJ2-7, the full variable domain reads DVKVTQSSRYLVKRTGEKVFLECVQDMDHENMFWYRQDPGLGLRLIYFSYDVKMKEKGDIPEGYSVSREKKERFSLILESASTNQTSMYLCASSLISPGYEQYFGPGTRLTVT.

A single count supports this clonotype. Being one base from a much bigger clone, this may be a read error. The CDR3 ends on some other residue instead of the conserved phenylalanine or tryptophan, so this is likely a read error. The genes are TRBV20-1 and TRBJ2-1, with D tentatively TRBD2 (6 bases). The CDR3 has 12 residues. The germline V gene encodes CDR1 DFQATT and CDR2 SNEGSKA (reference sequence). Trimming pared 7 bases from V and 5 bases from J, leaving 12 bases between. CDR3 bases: TGCAGTGTGGAGGGCCGGGACAATGAGCAGTTCCTC. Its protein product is CSVEGRDNEQFL.

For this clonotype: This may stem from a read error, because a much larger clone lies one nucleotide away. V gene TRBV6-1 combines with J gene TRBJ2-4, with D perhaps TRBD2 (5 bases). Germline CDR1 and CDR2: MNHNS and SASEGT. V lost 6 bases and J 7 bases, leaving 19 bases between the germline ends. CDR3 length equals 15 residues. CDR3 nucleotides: TGTGCCAGCAGACCGATAGGGAGCGGTTTGAACATTCAGTACTTC. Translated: CASRPIGSGLNIQYF.

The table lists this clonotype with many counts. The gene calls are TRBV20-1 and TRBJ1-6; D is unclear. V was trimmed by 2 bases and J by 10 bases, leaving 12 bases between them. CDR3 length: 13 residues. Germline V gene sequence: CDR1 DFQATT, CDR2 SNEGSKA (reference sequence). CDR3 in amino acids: CSARRERISPLHF. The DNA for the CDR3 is TGCAGTGCTAGAAGGGAGAGGATCTCACCCCTCCACTTT.

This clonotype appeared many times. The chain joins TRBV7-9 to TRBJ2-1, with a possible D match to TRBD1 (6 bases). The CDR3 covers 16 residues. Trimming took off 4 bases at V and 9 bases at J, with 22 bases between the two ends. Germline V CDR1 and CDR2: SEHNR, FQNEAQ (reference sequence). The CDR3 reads CASSSQGPFRIGEQFF. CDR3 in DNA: TGTGCCAGCAGCTCCCAGGGGCCTTTCAGGATCGGTGAGCAGTTCTTC.

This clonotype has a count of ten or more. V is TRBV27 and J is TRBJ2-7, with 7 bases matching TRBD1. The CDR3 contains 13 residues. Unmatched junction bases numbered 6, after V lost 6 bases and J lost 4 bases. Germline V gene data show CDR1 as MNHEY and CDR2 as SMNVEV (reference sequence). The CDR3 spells CASRTGDGYEQYF. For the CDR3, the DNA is TGTGCCAGCAGAACAGGGGACGGGTACGAGCAGTACTTC.

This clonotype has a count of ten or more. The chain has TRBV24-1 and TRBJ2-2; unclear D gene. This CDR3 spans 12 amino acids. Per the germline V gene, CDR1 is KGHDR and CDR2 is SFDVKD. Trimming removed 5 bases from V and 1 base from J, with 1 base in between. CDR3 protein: CATSVNTGELFF. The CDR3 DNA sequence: TGTGCCACCAGTGTGAACACCGGGGAGCTGTTTTTT.

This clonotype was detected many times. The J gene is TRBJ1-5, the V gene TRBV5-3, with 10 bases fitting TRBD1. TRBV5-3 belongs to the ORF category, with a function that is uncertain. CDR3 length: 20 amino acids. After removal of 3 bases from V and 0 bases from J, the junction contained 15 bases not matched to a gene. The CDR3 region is CARSYIGQGEYEYSNQPQHF. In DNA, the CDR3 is TGTGCCAGAAGCTATATAGGACAGGGGGAATATGAATATAGCAATCAGCCCCAGCATTTT.

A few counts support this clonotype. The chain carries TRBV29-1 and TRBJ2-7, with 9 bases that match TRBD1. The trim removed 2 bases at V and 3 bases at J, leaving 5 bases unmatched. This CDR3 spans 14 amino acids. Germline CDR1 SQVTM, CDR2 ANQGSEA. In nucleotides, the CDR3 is TGCAGCGTTGAAAGCGGACAGGGGCTCTACGAGCAGTACTTC. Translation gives CSVESGQGLYEQYF.

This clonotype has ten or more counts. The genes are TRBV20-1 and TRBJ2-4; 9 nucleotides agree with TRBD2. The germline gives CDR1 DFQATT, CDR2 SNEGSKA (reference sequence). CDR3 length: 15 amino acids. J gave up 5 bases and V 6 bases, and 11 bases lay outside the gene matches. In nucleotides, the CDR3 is TGCAGTGCCGATATTAGCGGGAGCTCCCAAAACATTCAGTACTTC. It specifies CSADISGSSQNIQYF.

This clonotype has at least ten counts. The chain's CDR3 is CSYTGGGPSKNIQYF. Written as DNA, the CDR3 is TGCAGCTACACAGGGGGCGGGCCTTCCAAAAACATTCAGTACTTC. This chain connects TRBV29-1 to TRBJ2-4, with 9 bases matching TRBD1. The CDR3 totals 15 residues. The germline gives CDR1 SQVTM, CDR2 ANQGSEA. Germline trimming cut 8 bases from V and 2 bases from J; bases unmatched to any gene: 10. The full variable domain, with the rest looked up from reference TRBV29-1 and TRBJ2-4, is SAVISQKPSRDICQRGTSLTIQCQVDSQVTMMFWYRQQPGQSLTLIATANQGSEATYESGFVIDKFPISRPNLTFSTLTVSNMSPEDSSIYLCSYTGGGPSKNIQYFGAGTRLSVL.

CDR3 bases: TGTGCCAGCAGGCATTTGGGAAGACGGGACAATGAGCAGTTCTTC. Translating it yields CASRHLGRRDNEQFF. The J gene is TRBJ2-1, the V gene TRBV12-3 or TRBV12-4; D remains ambiguous. The CDR3 has 15 amino acids. The V and J ends lost 6 bases and 5 bases respectively, with 17 bases between them.

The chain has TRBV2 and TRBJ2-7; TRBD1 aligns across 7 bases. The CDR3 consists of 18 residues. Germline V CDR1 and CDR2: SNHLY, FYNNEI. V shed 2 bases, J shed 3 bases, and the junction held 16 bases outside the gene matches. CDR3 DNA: TGTGCCAGCAGTGAACTCGTCCGGGCGACAGGGCGGCTCTACGAGCAGTACTTC. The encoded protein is CASSELVRATGRLYEQYF.

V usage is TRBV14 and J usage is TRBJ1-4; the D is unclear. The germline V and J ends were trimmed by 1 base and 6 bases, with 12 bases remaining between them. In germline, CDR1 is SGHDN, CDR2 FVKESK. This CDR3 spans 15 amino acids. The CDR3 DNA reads TGTGCCAGCAGCCAAGTGGGCAGGAGGGATGAAAAACTGTTTTTT. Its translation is CASSQVGRRDEKLFF.

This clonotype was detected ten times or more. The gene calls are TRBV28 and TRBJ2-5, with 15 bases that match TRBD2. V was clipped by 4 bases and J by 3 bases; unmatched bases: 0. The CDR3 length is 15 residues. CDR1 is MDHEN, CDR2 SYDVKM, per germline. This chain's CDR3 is CASSWTSGREETQYF. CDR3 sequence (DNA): TGTGCCAGCAGTTGGACTAGCGGGAGGGAAGAGACCCAGTACTTC.

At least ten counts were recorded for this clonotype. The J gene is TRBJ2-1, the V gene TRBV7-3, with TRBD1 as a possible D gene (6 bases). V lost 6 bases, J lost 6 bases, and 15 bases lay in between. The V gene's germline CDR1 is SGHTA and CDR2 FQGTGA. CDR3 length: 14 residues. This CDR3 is CASRSTGKRNEQFF. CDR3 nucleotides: TGTGCCAGCAGGTCCACAGGGAAACGCAATGAGCAGTTCTTC.

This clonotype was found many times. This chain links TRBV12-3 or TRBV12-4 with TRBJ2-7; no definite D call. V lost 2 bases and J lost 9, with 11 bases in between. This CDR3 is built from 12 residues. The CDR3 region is CASSLHSRVQYF. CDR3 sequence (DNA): TGTGCCAGCAGTTTACACAGTAGGGTGCAGTACTTC.

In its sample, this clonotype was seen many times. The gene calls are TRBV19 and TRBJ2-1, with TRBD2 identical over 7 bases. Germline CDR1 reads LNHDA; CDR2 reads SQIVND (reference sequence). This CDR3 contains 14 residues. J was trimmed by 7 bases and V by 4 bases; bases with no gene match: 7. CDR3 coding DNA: TGTGCCAGTAGTAGGTGGGAGGGACGGAATGAGCAGTTCTTC. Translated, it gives CASSRWEGRNEQFF. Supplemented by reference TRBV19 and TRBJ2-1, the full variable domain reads DGGITQSPKYLFRKEGQNVTLSCEQNLNHDAMYWYRQDPGQGLRLIYYSQIVNDFQKGDIAEGYSVSREKKESFPLTVTSAQKNPTAFYLCASSRWEGRNEQFFGPGTRLTVL.

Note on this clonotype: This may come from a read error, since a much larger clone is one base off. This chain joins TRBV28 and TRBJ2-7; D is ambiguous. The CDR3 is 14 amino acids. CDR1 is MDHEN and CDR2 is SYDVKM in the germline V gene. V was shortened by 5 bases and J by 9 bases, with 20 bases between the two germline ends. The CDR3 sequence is CASSMIHISRGQYF. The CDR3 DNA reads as TGTGCCAGCAGTATGATACACATTTCCCGCGGGCAGTACTTC.

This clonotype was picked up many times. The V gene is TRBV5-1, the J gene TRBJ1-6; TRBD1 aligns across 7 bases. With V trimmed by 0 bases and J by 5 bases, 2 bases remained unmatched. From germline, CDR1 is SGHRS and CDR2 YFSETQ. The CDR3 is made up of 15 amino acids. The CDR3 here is CASSLGRGHNSPLHF. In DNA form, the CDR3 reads TGCGCCAGCAGCTTGGGAAGGGGGCATAATTCACCCCTCCACTTT.

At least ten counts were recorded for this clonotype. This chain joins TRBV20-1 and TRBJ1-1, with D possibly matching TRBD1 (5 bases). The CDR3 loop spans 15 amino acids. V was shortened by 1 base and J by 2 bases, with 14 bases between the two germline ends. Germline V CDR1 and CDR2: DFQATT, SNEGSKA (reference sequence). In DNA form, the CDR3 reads TGCAGTGCTAGAGGGTTTGGCAGGGCAAACACTGAAGCTTTCTTT. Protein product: CSARGFGRANTEAFF.

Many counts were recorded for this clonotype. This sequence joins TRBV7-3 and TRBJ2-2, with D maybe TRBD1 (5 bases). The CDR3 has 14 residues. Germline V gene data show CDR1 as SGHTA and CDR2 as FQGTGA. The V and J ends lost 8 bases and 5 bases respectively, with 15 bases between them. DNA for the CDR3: TGTGCCAGCGGGCTAGACAGCTTTACCGGGGAGCTGTTTTTT. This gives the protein CASGLDSFTGELFF.